This T cell receptor beta chain appears in the sequencing data of a study of response to subunit inactivated influenza vaccine. The V and J ends lost 3 bases and 1 base respectively, with 12 bases between them. The CDR3 covers 15 residues. TCRdb processed the RT-PCR reads anew with MiXCR; each CDR3 protein has one entry. This table holds about 700,000 distinct CDR3 sequences, around 13% found once. This clonotype was seen at least ten times. Its specificity is unknown. The study, taken as a whole, reports: It was suggested by the authors that few new T cells are recruited by each seasonal influenza vaccination.

The chain recombines TRBV12-3 or TRBV12-4 with TRBJ1-1; D gene uncertain. The receptor was isolated from a man aged 50-59 years who received an inactivated influenza vaccine. This sample comprised PBMCs from blood, obtained 14 days before vaccination. DNA for the CDR3: TGTGCCAGCAGTTTCCCGACGAATAAGAACACTGAAGCTTTCTTT. It yields the protein CASSFPTNKNTEAFF.